The T cell receptor (beta chain) described here comes from a study of shared clonotypes between healthy human individuals. Overall study: Each donor's CD8 memory used one plate, CD8 naive two, each CD4 subset three.

Findings of the study overall: Sharing across several donors was seen in 4% to 6.5% of naive CD4 clonotypes. Relative to memory subsets, naive subsets generally showed larger estimated richness.

Researchers ran the assay at a deep level. Generated by immunoSEQ multiplex PCR, the TCRdb table keeps only in-frame clones and is missing some. This table holds roughly 1,500,000 clones, approximately 98% found once. Notes on this clone: The antigen is undetermined.

Germline V gene data show CDR1 as MNHEY and CDR2 as SMNVEV (reference sequence). Trimming removed 4 bases from V and 6 bases from J, with 12 bases in between. The CDR3 is 14 amino acids. Material for sequencing was naive CD4+ T cells sorted from blood. Indicated subset: CD45RA+ positively selected. The receptor was isolated from a man between 25 and 39 years old in good health. The genes are TRBV27 and TRBJ2-2, with TRBD2 as a possible D gene (5 bases). CDR3 bases: TGTGCCAGCAGTTCCCCACTAGTTCCCGGGGAGCTGTTTTTT. Protein: CASSSPLVPGELFF.